Listed below are T cell receptor beta chains from one sample, sequenced in a study of blood T cell repertoires in COVID-19. Clones were sequenced by immunoSEQ multiplex PCR, and TCRdb holds only the in-frame ones, with some missing. The sample holds about 98,000 clones, nearly 90% seen once. The specimen was peripheral blood. The receptors derive from a man in his 70s with acute or convalescent COVID-19. Each CDR3 is given without its conserved first and last residue. Rows may omit the clone size; those that give it use once, few, many or a size class.

>.|TRBV30
AWSVFGSRRPTDTQY
>.|TRBV28
ASTRSLGTGSEKLF
>.|TRBV6-1
ASSEAPGGLAGTTSTDTQY
>once|TRBV7-9
ASSLLAGEGGANVLT
>.|TRBV15
ATSRDKAGQIYEQY
>.|TRBV11-2
ASSSGSYEQY
>.|TRBV28
ASSYSGTVNTEAF
>.|TRBV28
ASSLGGAEMNSPLH
>.|TRBV28
ASTGGLNYGYT
>.|TRBV29-1
SVLTNWGGELF
>.|TRBV28
ASSEAGDADTQY
>.|TRBV5-4
ASSGGQGRTEAF
>.|TRBV6-5
ASTPRVGETQY
>.|TRBV19
ASSFSGHASYNSPLH
>.|TRBV5-6
ASSSWTGPEKLF
>.|TRBV10-2
ASSETAGGRNEQF
>.|TRBV11-2
ASSSLRDRPPHYGYT
>few|TRBV7-9
ASSTPDRADTDTQY
>.|TRBV30
AWRQVMNTEAF
>.|TRBV7-6
ASSSGLAGTEQF
>.|TRBV7-8
ASSLGSGTSGPQNTGELF
>.|TRBV7-6
ATLEGLLETQY
>.|TRBV29-1
SVEGTSGYNEQF
>.|TRBV12-3/TRBV12-4
ASSLVAGWAYT
>.|TRBV19
ASSGPDSNYGYT
>.|TRBV19
ASRRPPSGTEAF
>.|TRBV11-3
ASSFGRGARVPEQF
>.|TRBV30
AWSLARDYGYT
>.|TRBV7-9
ASSTNDRDTEAF
>.|TRBV10-1
ASSQGSSGNTIY
>.|TRBV2
ASSRGTSGGVGQETQY
>.|TRBV28
ASSWPTSYEQY
>few|TRBV18
ASSPNSGANVLT
>.|TRBV3-1/TRBV3-2
ASSQDRLAGDLETQY
>.|TRBV10-3
AISELDRGYDSPLH
>.|TRBV29-1
SVEGTSNFLETQY
>few|TRBV19
ASSADTGGGHTEAF